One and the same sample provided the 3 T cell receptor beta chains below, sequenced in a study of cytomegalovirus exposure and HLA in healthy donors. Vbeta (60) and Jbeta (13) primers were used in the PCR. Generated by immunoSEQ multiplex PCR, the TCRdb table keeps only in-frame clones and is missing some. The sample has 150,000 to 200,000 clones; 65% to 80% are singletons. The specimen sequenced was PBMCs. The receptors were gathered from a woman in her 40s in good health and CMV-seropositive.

CDR3 coding DNA: TGTGCCAGCGCCTTTAGGAGTGGGAGCTTTAGCGATAGGGAGACCCAGTACTTC. Protein: CASAFRSGSFSDRETQYF. The chain uses TRBV7-9 and TRBJ2-5; a weak D match, TRBD2 (5 bases). V was cut by 8 bases and J by 5 bases, with 30 bases left in between. The CDR3 loop spans 18 amino acids. Germline assignment: CDR1 SEHNR and CDR2 FQNEAQ (reference sequence). The entire variable domain, with the rest obtained from reference TRBV7-9 and TRBJ2-5, is as follows: DTGVSQNPRHKITKRGQNVTFRCDPISEHNRLYWYRQTLGQGPEFLTYFQNEAQLEKSRLLSDRFSAERPKGSFSTLEIQRTEQGDSAMYLCASAFRSGSFSDRETQYFGPGTRLLVL.

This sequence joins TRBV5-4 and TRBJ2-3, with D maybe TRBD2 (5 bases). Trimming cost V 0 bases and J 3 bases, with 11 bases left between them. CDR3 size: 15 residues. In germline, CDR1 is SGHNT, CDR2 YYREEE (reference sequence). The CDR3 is CASSLGLASTDTQYF. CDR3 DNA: TGTGCCAGCAGCTTGGGGCTAGCTTCAACAGATACGCAGTATTTT. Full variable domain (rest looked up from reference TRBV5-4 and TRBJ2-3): ETGVTQSPTHLIKTRGQQVTLRCSSQSGHNTVSWYQQALGQGPQFIFQYYREEENGRGNFPPRFSGLQFPNYSSELNVNALELDDSALYLCASSLGLASTDTQYFGPGTRLTVL.

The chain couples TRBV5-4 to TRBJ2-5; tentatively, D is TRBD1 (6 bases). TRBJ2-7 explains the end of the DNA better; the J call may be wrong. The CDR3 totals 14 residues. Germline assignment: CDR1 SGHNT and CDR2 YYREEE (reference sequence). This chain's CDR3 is CASSPGQGRLEQYF. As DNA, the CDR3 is TGTGCCAGCAGCCCAGGGCAGGGGCGTCTCGAGCAGTACTTC.